The clone carrying this T cell receptor beta chain has a count of ten or more. Antigen specificity is unknown. This record comes from a study of T cell repertoires in cytomegalovirus infection. General study results and limits: Cumulative frequency (of public TCR beta family members) identified carriers of CMV plus the relevant HLA.

Germline-derived CDR1 and CDR2 are SGHNT and YENEEA. The CDR3 length is 14 residues. V lost 3 bases to trimming and J lost 0 bases, with 8 bases between them. TCRdb re-derived calls from the reads in MiXCR, one entry per CDR3 protein. The profile shows approximately 500,000 distinct CDR3 sequences, 26% of them singletons. Sequencing was performed on PBMCs. The chain recombines TRBV11-3 with TRBJ1-1; no firm D call. The receptor's source is a human donor in good health (CMV status not recorded). Some clones in this sample may be carry-over from other donors' samples. This chain's CDR3 is CASSLADMNTEAFF. CDR3 coding DNA: TGTGCCAGCAGCTTGGCAGACATGAACACTGAAGCTTTCTTT. The full variable domain, its missing parts supplied by reference TRBV11-3 and TRBJ1-1, is EAGVVQSPRYKIIEKKQPVAFWCNPISGHNTLYWYLQNLGQGPELLIRYENEEAVDDSQLPKDRFSAERLKGVDSTLKIQPAELGDSAVYLCASSLADMNTEAFFGQGTRLTVV.